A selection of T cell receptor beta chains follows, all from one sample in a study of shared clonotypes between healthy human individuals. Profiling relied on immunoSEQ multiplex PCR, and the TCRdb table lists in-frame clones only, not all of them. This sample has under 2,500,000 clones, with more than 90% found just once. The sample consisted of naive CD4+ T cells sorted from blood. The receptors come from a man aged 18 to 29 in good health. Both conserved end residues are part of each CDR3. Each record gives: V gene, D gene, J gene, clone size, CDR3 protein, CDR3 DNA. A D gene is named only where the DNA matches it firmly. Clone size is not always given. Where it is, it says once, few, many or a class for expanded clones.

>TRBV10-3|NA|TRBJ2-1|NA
CAISETGLNEQFF
TGTGCCATCAGTGAGACTGGACTGAATGAGCAGTTCTTC
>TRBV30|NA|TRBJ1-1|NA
CAWSRKDIVNTEAFF
TGTGCCTGGAGCAGGAAAGACATCGTGAACACTGAAGCTTTCTTT
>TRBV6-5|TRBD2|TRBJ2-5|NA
CASSYTTSGGQETQYF
TGTGCCAGCAGTTACACGACTAGCGGGGGACAAGAGACCCAGTACTTC
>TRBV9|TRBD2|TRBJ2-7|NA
CASSLQPSGSYEQYF
TGTGCCAGCAGCCTGCAACCTAGCGGCTCCTACGAGCAGTACTTC
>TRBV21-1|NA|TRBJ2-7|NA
CASSTPGEGYEQYF
TGTGCCAGCAGCACGCCTGGGGAGGGCTACGAGCAGTACTTC
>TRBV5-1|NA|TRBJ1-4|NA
CASSLSGSNEKLFF
TGCGCCAGCAGCTTGTCGGGCTCTAATGAAAAACTGTTTTTT
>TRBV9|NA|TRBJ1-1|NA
CASSRGSQMNTEAFF
TGTGCCAGCAGCAGGGGGTCTCAAATGAACACTGAAGCTTTCTTT
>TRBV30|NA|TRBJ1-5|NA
CAWSLTGNGQPQHF
TGTGCCTGGAGTTTGACAGGTAATGGTCAGCCCCAGCATTTT
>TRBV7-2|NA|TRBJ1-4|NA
CASSWSPNEKLFF
TGTGCCAGCAGCTGGTCACCTAATGAAAAACTGTTTTTT
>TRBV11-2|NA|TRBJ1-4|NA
CASSPDTASRKLFF
TGTGCCAGCAGCCCGGACACTGCCAGCCGAAAACTGTTTTTT
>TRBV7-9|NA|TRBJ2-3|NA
CASSPSPTWGTDTQYF
TGTGCCAGCAGCCCCTCCCCCACGTGGGGCACAGATACGCAGTATTTT
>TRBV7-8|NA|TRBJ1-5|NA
CASSLDQASAQHF
TGTGCCAGCAGCTTAGATCAAGCGTCGGCCCAGCATTTT
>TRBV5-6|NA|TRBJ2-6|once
CASSLEMRSGANVLTF
TGTGCCAGCAGCTTGGAGATGCGCTCTGGGGCCAACGTCCTGACTTTC
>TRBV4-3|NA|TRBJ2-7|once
CASSQVLSYEQYF
TGCGCCAGCAGCCAAGTCCTTAGCTACGAGCAGTACTTC
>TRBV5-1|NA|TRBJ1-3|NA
CASSLGGISGNTIYF
TGCGCCAGCAGCTTGGGAGGAATCTCTGGAAACACCATATATTTT
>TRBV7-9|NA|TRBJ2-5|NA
CASSPPGDLGETQYF
TGTGCCAGCAGCCCTCCCGGAGACCTCGGGGAGACCCAGTACTTC
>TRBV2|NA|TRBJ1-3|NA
CASSETGSGNTIYF
TGTGCCAGCAGTGAGACAGGCTCTGGAAACACCATATATTTT
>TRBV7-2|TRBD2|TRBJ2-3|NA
CASSLRPSGGATDTQYF
TGTGCCAGCAGCTTACGGCCTAGCGGGGGGGCCACAGATACGCAGTATTTT
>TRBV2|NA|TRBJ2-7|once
CASRRDFSYEQYF
TGTGCCAGCCGGAGAGATTTCTCCTACGAGCAGTACTTC
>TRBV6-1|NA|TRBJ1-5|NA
CASSGRGFSNQPQHF
TGTGCCAGCTCGGGTAGGGGTTTTAGCAATCAGCCCCAGCATTTT
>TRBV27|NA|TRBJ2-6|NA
CAPHIIEAGSSGANVLTF
TGTGCCCCCCACATAATTGAGGCGGGGTCCTCTGGGGCCAACGTCCTGACTTTC
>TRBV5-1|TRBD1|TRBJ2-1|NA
CASSPPGTGAYNEQFF
TGCGCCAGCAGCCCTCCAGGGACAGGGGCCTACAATGAGCAGTTCTTC
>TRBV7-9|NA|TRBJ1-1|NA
CASSLKGSTEAFF
TGTGCCAGCAGCTTAAAGGGGAGCACTGAAGCTTTCTTT
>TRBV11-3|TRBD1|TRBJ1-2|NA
CASSSQTGVDGYGYTF
TGTGCCAGCAGCTCTCAGACAGGGGTCGACGGCTATGGCTACACCTTC
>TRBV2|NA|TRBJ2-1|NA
CASTTHSGEQFF
TGTGCCAGCACCACACACTCGGGGGAGCAGTTCTTC
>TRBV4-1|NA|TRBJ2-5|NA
CASSLLVAEGKTQYF
TGCGCCAGCAGCCTTCTGGTAGCGGAGGGAAAGACCCAGTACTTC
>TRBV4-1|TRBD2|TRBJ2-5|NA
CASSTIAGGLETQYF
TGCGCCAGCAGCACTATAGCGGGAGGGTTAGAGACCCAGTACTTC
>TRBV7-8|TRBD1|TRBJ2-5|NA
CASSWDRAETQYF
TGTGCCAGCAGCTGGGACAGAGCAGAGACCCAGTACTTC
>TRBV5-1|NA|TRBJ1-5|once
CASSLEGVRNQPQHF
TGCGCCAGCAGCTTGGAAGGGGTCAGGAATCAGCCCCAGCATTTT
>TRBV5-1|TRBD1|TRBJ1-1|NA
CASSETGTAEPNTEAFF
TGCGCCAGCAGCGAAACCGGGACAGCGGAACCGAACACTGAAGCTTTCTTT
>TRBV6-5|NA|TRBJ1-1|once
CASRAGAMNTEAFF
TGTGCCAGCAGGGCAGGGGCAATGAACACTGAAGCTTTCTTT
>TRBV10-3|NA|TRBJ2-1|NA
CAISEGGGEQFF
TGTGCCATCAGTGAGGGAGGGGGTGAGCAGTTCTTC
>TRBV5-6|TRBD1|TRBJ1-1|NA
CASSLDRGLTEAFF
TGTGCCAGCAGCTTGGACAGGGGGCTTACTGAAGCTTTCTTT
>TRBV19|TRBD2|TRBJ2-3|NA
CASSTSLSTDTQYF
TGTGCCAGTTCGACTAGCCTTAGCACAGATACGCAGTATTTT
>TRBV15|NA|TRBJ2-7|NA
CATSRDWGPEQYF
TGTGCCACCAGCAGAGATTGGGGGCCCGAGCAGTACTTC
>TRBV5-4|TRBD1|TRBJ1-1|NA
CASSLNVGDRGTEAFF
TGTGCCAGCAGCTTGAATGTCGGGGACAGGGGTACTGAAGCTTTCTTT
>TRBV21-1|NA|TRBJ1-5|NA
CASSKERLSNQPQHF
TGTGCCAGCAGCAAAGAGCGGCTGAGCAATCAGCCCCAGCATTTT
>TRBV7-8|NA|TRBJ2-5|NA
CASSFGGAETQYF
TGTGCCAGCAGCTTTGGAGGGGCGGAGACCCAGTACTTC
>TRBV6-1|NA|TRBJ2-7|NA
CASSEEWGNEQYF
TGTGCCAGCAGTGAAGAGTGGGGGAACGAGCAGTACTTC
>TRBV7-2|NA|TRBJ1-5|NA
CASRSGVQPQHF
TGTGCCAGCAGATCAGGGGTTCAGCCCCAGCATTTT
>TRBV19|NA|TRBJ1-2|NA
CASSIYSGRGYTF
TGTGCCAGTAGTATATACAGCGGGCGGGGCTACACCTTC
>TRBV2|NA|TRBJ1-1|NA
CASRGSGVNTEAFF
TGTGCCAGTCGGGGGTCAGGGGTGAACACTGAAGCTTTCTTT
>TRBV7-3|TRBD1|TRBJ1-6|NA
CASSLPGTGNSPLHF
TGTGCCAGCAGTTTGCCCGGGACAGGGAATTCACCCCTCCACTTT
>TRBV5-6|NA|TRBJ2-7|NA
CASSLSGPEQYF
TGTGCCAGCAGCTTGTCCGGTCCGGAGCAGTACTTC
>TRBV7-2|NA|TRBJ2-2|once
CASSGSRNTGELFF
TGTGCCAGCAGTGGTAGTAGGAACACCGGGGAGCTGTTTTTT
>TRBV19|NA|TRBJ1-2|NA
CASSVGTEGNYGYTF
TGTGCCAGTAGTGTCGGGACGGAAGGCAACTATGGCTACACCTTC
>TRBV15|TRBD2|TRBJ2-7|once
CATSRGAGGKSSYEQYF
TGTGCCACCAGCAGAGGAGCGGGGGGCAAAAGCTCCTACGAGCAGTACTTC
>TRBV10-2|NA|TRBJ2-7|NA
CASTDLYEQYF
TGCGCCAGCACGGACCTTTACGAGCAGTACTTC
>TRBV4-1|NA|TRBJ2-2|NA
CASSQDSAHTGELFF
TGCGCCAGCAGCCAAGATTCGGCCCACACCGGGGAGCTGTTTTTT
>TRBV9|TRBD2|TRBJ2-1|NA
CASSEGTSGFNNEQFF
TGTGCCAGCAGCGAGGGGACTAGCGGATTTAACAATGAGCAGTTCTTC
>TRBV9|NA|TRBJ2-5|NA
CASSGGERETQYF
TGTGCCAGCAGCGGGGGAGAGAGGGAGACCCAGTACTTC
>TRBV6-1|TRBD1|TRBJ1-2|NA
CASSDRDRVSGYTF
TGTGCCAGCAGTGACAGAGACAGGGTGTCTGGCTACACCTTC
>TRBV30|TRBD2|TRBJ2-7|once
CAWSVLAGTAYEQYF
TGTGCCTGGAGTGTACTAGCGGGTACTGCCTACGAGCAGTACTTC
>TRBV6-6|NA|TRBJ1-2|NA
CASSSQIYGYTF
TGTGCCAGCAGTTCACAGATCTATGGCTACACCTTC
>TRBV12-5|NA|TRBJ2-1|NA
CASGLVTGVLVNEQFF
TGTGCTAGTGGTTTGGTGACGGGAGTGTTGGTCAATGAGCAGTTCTTC
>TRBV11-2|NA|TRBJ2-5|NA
CASSLKGSTTAGGETQYF
TGTGCCAGCAGCTTAAAAGGTTCCACCACGGCAGGCGGGGAGACCCAGTACTTC
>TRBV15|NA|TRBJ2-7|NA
CATSRVDSLFYEQYF
TGTGCCACCAGCAGAGTGGACAGCCTATTCTACGAGCAGTACTTC
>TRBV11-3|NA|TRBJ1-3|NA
CASSFSGNSGNTIYF
TGTGCCAGCAGCTTCTCAGGGAACTCTGGAAACACCATATATTTT
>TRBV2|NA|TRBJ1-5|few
CASSPDSNQPQHF
TGTGCCAGCAGTCCTGATAGCAATCAGCCCCAGCATTTT